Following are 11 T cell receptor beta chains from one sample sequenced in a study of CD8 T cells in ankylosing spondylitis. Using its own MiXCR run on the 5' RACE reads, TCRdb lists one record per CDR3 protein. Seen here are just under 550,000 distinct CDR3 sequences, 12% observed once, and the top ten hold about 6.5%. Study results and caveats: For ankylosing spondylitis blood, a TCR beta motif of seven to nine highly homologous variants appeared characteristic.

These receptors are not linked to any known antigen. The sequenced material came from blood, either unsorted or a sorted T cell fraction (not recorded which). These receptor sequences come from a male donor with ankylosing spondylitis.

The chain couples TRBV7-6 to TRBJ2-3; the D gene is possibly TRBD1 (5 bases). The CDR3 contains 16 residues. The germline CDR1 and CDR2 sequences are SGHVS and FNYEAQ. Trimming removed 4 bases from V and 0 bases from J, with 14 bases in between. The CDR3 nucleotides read TGTGCCAGCAGCTCATCCCTAGGGGCCAGCACAGATACGCAGTATTTT. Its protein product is CASSSSLGASTDTQYF. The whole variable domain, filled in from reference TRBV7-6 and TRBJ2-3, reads GAGVSQSPRYKVTKRGQDVALRCDPISGHVSLYWYRQALGQGPEFLTYFNYEAQQDKSGLPNDRFSAERPEGSISTLTIQRTEQRDSAMYRCASSSSLGASTDTQYFGPGTRLTVL.

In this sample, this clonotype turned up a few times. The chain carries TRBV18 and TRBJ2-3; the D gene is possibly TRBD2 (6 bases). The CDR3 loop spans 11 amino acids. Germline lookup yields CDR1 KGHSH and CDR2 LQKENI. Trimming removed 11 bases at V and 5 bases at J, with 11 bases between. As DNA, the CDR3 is TGTGCCGCCGCAGCGGGAGATACGCAGTATTTT. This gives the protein CAAAAGDTQYF.

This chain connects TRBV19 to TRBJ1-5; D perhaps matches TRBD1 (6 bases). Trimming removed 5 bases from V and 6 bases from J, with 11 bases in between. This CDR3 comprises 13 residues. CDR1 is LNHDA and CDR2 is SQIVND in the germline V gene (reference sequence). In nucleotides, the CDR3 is TGTGCCAGTAGTGCCCGGACAGTTCAGCCCCAGCATTTT. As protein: CASSARTVQPQHF.

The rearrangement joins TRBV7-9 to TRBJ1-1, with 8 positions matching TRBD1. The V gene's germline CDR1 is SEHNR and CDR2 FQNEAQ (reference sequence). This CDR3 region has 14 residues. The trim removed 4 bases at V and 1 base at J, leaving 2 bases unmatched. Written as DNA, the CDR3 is TGTGCCAGCAGCTCAGGGGGCAAGAACACTGAAGCTTTCTTT. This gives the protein CASSSGGKNTEAFF.

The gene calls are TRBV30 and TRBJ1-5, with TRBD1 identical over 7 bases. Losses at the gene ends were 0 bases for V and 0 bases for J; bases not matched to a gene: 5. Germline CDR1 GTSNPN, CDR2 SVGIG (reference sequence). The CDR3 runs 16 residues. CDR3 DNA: TGTGCCTGGAGTGTGACAGGGCGTGATAGCAATCAGCCCCAGCATTTT. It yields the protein CAWSVTGRDSNQPQHF.

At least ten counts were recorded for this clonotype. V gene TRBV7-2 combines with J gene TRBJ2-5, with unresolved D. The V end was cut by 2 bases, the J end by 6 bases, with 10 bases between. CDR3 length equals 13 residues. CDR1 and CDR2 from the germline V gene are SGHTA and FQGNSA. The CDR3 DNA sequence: TGTGCCAGCAGCTTACAAGCAGTGAAGACCCAGTACTTC. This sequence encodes CASSLQAVKTQYF.

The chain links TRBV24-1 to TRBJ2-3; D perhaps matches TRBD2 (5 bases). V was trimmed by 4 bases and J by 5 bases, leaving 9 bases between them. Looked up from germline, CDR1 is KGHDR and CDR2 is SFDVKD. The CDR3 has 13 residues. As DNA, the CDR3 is TGTGCCACCAGTGAGGGAGTGGGAGATACGCAGTATTTT. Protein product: CATSEGVGDTQYF.

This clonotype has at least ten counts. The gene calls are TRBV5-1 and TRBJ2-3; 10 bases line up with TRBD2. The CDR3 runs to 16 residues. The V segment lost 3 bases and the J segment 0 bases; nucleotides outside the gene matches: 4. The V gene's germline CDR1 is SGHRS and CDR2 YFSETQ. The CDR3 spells CASSSEGLASTDTQYF. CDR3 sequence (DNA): TGCGCCAGCAGCTCAGAGGGACTAGCGAGCACAGATACGCAGTATTTT.

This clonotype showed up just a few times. CDR3 protein: CASSDYNQPQHF. Here the CDR3 DNA reads TGTGCCAGCAGTGATTACAATCAGCCCCAGCATTTT. The chain links TRBV25-1 to TRBJ1-5, with D unresolved. V lost 3 bases and J lost 3, with 3 bases in between. The length of the CDR3 is 12 residues. The V gene's germline CDR1 is MGHDK and CDR2 SYGVNS.

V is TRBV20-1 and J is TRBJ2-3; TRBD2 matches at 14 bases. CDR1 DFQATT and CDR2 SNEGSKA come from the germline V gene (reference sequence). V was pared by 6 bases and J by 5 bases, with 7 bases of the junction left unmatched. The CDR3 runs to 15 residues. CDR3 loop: CSAQGLAGVIDTQYF. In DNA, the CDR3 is TGCAGTGCCCAGGGACTAGCGGGAGTAATAGATACGCAGTATTTT.

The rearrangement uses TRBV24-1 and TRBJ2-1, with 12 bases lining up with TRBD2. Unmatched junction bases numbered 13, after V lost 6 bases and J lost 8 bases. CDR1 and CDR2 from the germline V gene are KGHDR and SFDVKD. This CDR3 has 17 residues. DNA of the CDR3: TGTGCCACCAGTTATCGGGCTAGCGGGAGGGAAGGCGATGAGCAGTTCTTC. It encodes CATSYRASGREGDEQFF.